A single sample gave rise to the 19 T cell receptor beta chains below, sequenced in a study of patients and donors after allogeneic stem cell transplantation. TCRdb passed the RT-PCR reads through MiXCR, listing each CDR3 protein once. This repertoire shows about 400,000 distinct CDR3 sequences, 15% to 20% found once; its top ten account for less than 8.5%. Material: blood, either unsorted or a sorted T cell fraction (not recorded which). The receptors were gathered from a human donor who was either an allogeneic HSCT recipient or a stem cell or donor lymphocyte infusion donor (not recorded which). It is not recorded whose cells these are; they may come from a transplant donor.

The chain employs TRBV4-2 and TRBJ2-3, with D tentatively TRBD2 (6 bases). V lost 3 bases and J lost 4, with 11 bases in between. The CDR3 totals 14 residues. Germline V lookup: CDR1 LGHNA, CDR2 YNFKEQ. This CDR3 reads CASSQGGSADTQYF. The CDR3 DNA reads TGTGCCAGCAGCCAGGGGGGATCCGCAGATACGCAGTATTTT.

This clonotype has only a few counts. This sequence joins TRBV3-1 and TRBJ2-1, with no clear D. Germline V gene data show CDR1 as LGHDT and CDR2 as YNNKEL (reference sequence). V was shortened by 11 bases and J by 4 bases, with 9 bases between the two germline ends. The CDR3 runs 11 residues. The CDR3 DNA follows: TGTGCCTGTGCCGGTTACAATGAGCAGTTCTTC. Protein sequence: CACAGYNEQFF.

The sample holds many counts of this clonotype. The V call is TRBV7-9, the J call TRBJ2-7; D is possibly TRBD1 or TRBD2 (5 bases each). There are 13 residues in the CDR3. The V end was cut by 3 bases, the J end by 2 bases, with 8 bases between. Per the germline V gene, CDR1 is SEHNR and CDR2 is FQNEAQ (reference sequence). CDR3 in amino acids: CASSFGGTYEQYF. CDR3 coding DNA: TGTGCCAGCAGCTTTGGGGGAACCTACGAGCAGTACTTC.

The chain has TRBV5-6 and TRBJ2-2; D possibly corresponds to TRBD1 (6 bases). This CDR3 contains 14 residues. Germline values: CDR1 SGHDT, CDR2 YYEEEE. V was pared by 5 bases and J by 5 bases, with 13 bases between. This CDR3 is CASSHGTPTGELFF. CDR3 DNA sequence: TGTGCCAGCAGTCATGGGACACCAACCGGGGAGCTGTTTTTT.

This clonotype appeared a few times. The chain links TRBV7-9 to TRBJ1-2; D gene unclear. There are 13 residues in the CDR3. The germline gives CDR1 SEHNR, CDR2 FQNEAQ (reference sequence). Trimming stripped 0 bases from V and 8 bases from J, with 10 bases between. The chain's CDR3 is CASSLAALRGYTF. In nucleotides, the CDR3 is TGTGCCAGCAGCTTAGCAGCGTTGCGGGGCTACACCTTC.

The chain joins TRBV2 to TRBJ1-2; maybe TRBD1 (5 bases). This CDR3 comprises 15 residues. V was shortened by 7 bases and J by 4 bases, with 19 bases between the two germline ends. The germline CDR1 and CDR2 sequences are SNHLY and FYNNEI. The CDR3 DNA reads TGTGCCAGCATACATCCGCCCAGGGCCGGCTATGGCTACACCTTC. Translated, it gives CASIHPPRAGYGYTF.

Of note for this clonotype: At one boundary the junction diverges from the germline segment, which might be a read error. V gene TRBV7-2 combines with J gene TRBJ1-3; TRBD1 agrees at 8 bases. Germline V lookup: CDR1 SGHTA, CDR2 FQGNSA. This CDR3 region has 15 residues. The CDR3 region is CASTIWTGFGNTIYF. The CDR3, as DNA: TGTGCCAGCACCATATGGACAGGGTTTGGAAATACCATATATTTT.

Many counts were recorded for this clonotype. The chain uses TRBV4-1 and TRBJ2-1; the match to TRBD2 covers 10 bases. Germline V lookup: CDR1 MGHRA, CDR2 YSYEKL. The CDR3 runs 18 residues. Germline trimming cut 2 bases from V and 12 bases from J; bases unmatched to any gene: 19. CDR3 residues: CASSQTEAGGPFFRGQFF. CDR3 nucleotide sequence: TGCGCCAGCAGCCAAACGGAAGCGGGAGGGCCTTTTTTCCGAGGGCAGTTCTTC.

In this sample, this clonotype turned up a few times. CDR3 amino acids: CASSLRTGGLEKLFF. CDR3 in DNA: TGCGCCAGCAGCTTGCGGACAGGGGGCCTCGAAAAACTGTTTTTT. The chain recombines TRBV5-1 with TRBJ1-4, with 11 bases aligning to TRBD1. This CDR3 contains 15 residues. The junction had 4 bases not matched to a gene; V was cut back by 1 base and J by 8 bases. Germline V gene lookup returns CDR1 SGHRS and CDR2 YFSETQ.

CDR3 in amino acids: CATDRGGGYSNQPQHF. CDR3 DNA: TGTGCCACCGACAGGGGGGGGGGATATAGCAATCAGCCCCAGCATTTT. The genes are TRBV6-1 and TRBJ1-5; the match to TRBD1 covers 9 bases. CDR3 size: 16 residues. V lost 10 bases and J lost 0; bases outside the gene matches: 10. Germline CDR1 reads MNHNS; CDR2 reads SASEGT.

The chain carries TRBV2 and TRBJ2-1, with a possible D match to TRBD2 (6 bases). The CDR3 sequence is 11 residues long. V was shortened by 6 bases and J by 9 bases, with 9 bases between the two germline ends. Germline CDR1 is SNHLY and CDR2 is FYNNEI. The CDR3 DNA reads as TGTGCCAGCAGGGGAGGAGGTGAGCAGTTCTTC. Translated: CASRGGGEQFF.

Many counts were recorded for this clonotype. The rearrangement uses TRBV6-1 and TRBJ1-3; TRBD1 is a possible D gene (5 bases). Germline lookup yields CDR1 MNHNS and CDR2 SASEGT. The V end lost 6 bases, the J end lost 8 bases, and 26 bases lay between the germline ends. This CDR3 is 17 amino acids long. This CDR3 reads CASRQTGTPIPLHTIYF. CDR3 nucleotide sequence: TGTGCCAGCAGGCAGACCGGGACGCCCATCCCCCTGCACACCATATATTTT.

This chain joins TRBV6-2 or TRBV6-3 and TRBJ2-7, with D possibly being TRBD1 or TRBD2 (5 bases each). The CDR3 extends over 13 amino acids. Trimming took 4 bases from V and 4 from J, leaving 11 bases between them. Per the germline V gene, CDR1 is MNHEY and CDR2 is SVGEGT. This CDR3 reads CASSWGEGYEQYF. The CDR3 region has the DNA TGTGCCAGCAGTTGGGGAGAGGGGTACGAGCAGTACTTC.

The chain links TRBV24-1 to TRBJ2-5; maybe TRBD1 (6 bases). V lost 12 bases and J 2 bases, leaving 15 bases between the germline ends. This CDR3 comprises 13 residues. Germline V CDR1 and CDR2: KGHDR, SFDVKD. The CDR3 region is CAASGTNQETQYF. As DNA, the CDR3 is TGTGCCGCGTCCGGGACAAATCAAGAGACCCAGTACTTC.

This chain links TRBV19 with TRBJ2-7, with a tentative D call TRBD2 (6 bases). The germline V gene has CDR1 LNHDA and CDR2 SQIVND (reference sequence). This CDR3 spans 15 amino acids. V lost 1 base and J 5 bases, leaving 15 bases between the germline ends. CDR3 DNA: TGTGCCAGTAGTATAGGGGGACTCGGACGGAACGAGCAGTACTTC. Translating it yields CASSIGGLGRNEQYF.

This chain connects TRBV4-1 to TRBJ1-3; the D is unclear. Germline loops: CDR1 MGHRA, CDR2 YSYEKL. V lost 7 bases to trimming and J lost 0 bases, with 13 bases between them. The CDR3 length is 15 residues. The CDR3 sequence: CASKMIGSSGNTIYF. The DNA for the CDR3 is TGCGCCAGCAAGATGATAGGGTCCTCTGGAAACACCATATATTTT.

In this sample, this clonotype turned up a few times. V usage is TRBV7-6 and J usage is TRBJ2-3; 14 nucleotides line up with TRBD2. From germline, CDR1 is SGHVS and CDR2 FNYEAQ. The length of the CDR3 is 17 residues. The trim removed 1 base at V and 3 bases at J, leaving 3 bases unmatched. The CDR3 DNA reads TGTGCCAGCAGCTTAGTGACTAGCGGGAGGGGTACAGATACGCAGTATTTT. Its translation is CASSLVTSGRGTDTQYF.

There are a few counts of this clonotype. This rearrangement joins TRBV19 to TRBJ2-3; weak D call: TRBD2 (5 bases). CDR1 and CDR2 from the germline V gene are LNHDA and SQIVND (reference sequence). Trimming stripped 5 bases from V and 3 bases from J, with 12 bases between. The length of the CDR3 is 14 residues. CDR3 loop: CASSLGMRTDTQYF. The CDR3 region has the DNA TGTGCCAGTAGTCTCGGGATGAGAACAGATACGCAGTATTTT.

The table lists this clonotype with a few counts. The chain links TRBV7-9 to TRBJ2-7; TRBD1 aligns across 8 bases. Losses at the gene ends were 5 bases for V and 5 bases for J; bases not matched to a gene: 14. The CDR3 loop spans 16 amino acids. The germline gives CDR1 SEHNR, CDR2 FQNEAQ (reference sequence). Here the CDR3 reads CASSPRERRQGNEQYF. The CDR3 DNA sequence: TGTGCCAGCAGCCCCCGTGAACGCCGACAGGGGAACGAGCAGTACTTC.